What follows describes a single T cell receptor (beta chain). No antigen is known for it. A J-beta primer mix and a sample-barcoded 5' primer were used in a second PCR of roughly 6 to 12 cycles. MiXCR, run by TCRdb on the 5' RACE reads, gives a single entry per CDR3 protein. The repertoire holds approximately 780,000 distinct CDR3 sequences, with roughly 26% as singletons. These data originate in a study of blood T cells in healthy people across ages. Study results and caveats: The unknown donor CMV status may have confounded expanded clonotype changes. TCR beta diversity, measured per million T cells, fell in a roughly linear way with age. Naive CD4+ cells and diversity were both higher in long-lived donors than in aged donors.

This CDR3 is built from 14 residues. Per the germline V gene, CDR1 is SGHRS and CDR2 is YFSETQ. V dropped 7 bases and J dropped 5 bases, with 18 bases sitting between them. The data were also submitted as part of a second study, on T cells of mothers and their children. That paper notes: Five to seven children, together with their three healthy Caucasian mothers, made up the donors.

The TCR originated in a boy younger than 18 in good health. Sequencing was done on a sample of blood. V usage is TRBV5-1 and J usage is TRBJ2-5, with D unresolved. This CDR3 is CASGEFDGRETQYF. CDR3 nucleotide sequence: TGCGCCAGCGGCGAGTTTGACGGGCGGGAGACCCAGTACTTC.